The 8 T cell receptor beta chains in this list originate from one sample, sequenced in a study of shared clonotypes between healthy human individuals (dated by TCRdb to about 2020). The library was prepared using the immunoSEQ multiplex PCR assay. TCRdb stores this immuneACCESS table with in-frame sequences only. Part of the clones is absent; in the studies checked, under half of the shortfall reflects unresolved V genes, and no reason is known for the rest. Counted in this sample were fewer than 200,000 clones; approximately 60% of them appeared once. The biggest ten clones account for around 9.3% of the sample. Sample: memory CD4+ T cells sorted from blood. The cell subset or site label corresponds to: CD45RA-negative fraction. These receptors came from a young man in good health.

This clone was seen a few times. The J gene is TRBJ1-5, the V gene TRBV2, with TRBD1 matching 10 bases. With V trimmed by 4 bases and J by 6 bases, 15 bases remained unmatched. Germline V gene data show CDR1 as SNHLY and CDR2 as FYNNEI. This CDR3 spans 18 amino acids. The CDR3 region is CASSAASGARTGGQPQHF. DNA of the CDR3: TGTGCCAGCAGTGCTGCCTCGGGAGCCAGGACAGGGGGTCAGCCCCAGCATTTT.

The V gene is TRBV7-2, the J gene TRBJ1-5; 7 bases agree with TRBD1. In germline, CDR1 is SGHTA, CDR2 FQGNSA. CDR3 length equals 16 residues. Germline trimming cut 1 base from V and 4 bases from J; bases unmatched to any gene: 7. CDR3 nucleotide sequence: TGTGCCAGCAGCTTAGAAGCCGGACAGGTTAATCAGCCCCAGCATTTT. It yields the protein CASSLEAGQVNQPQHF.

This clone was observed many times. The V and J genes are TRBV28 and TRBJ2-3; 11 bases are a match to TRBD2. The CDR3 totals 16 residues. Germline CDR1 reads MDHEN; CDR2 reads SYDVKM. With V trimmed by 3 bases and J by 0 bases, 2 bases remained unmatched. CDR3 residues: CASSFPSGRSTDTQYF. The CDR3 bases are TGTGCCAGCAGTTTCCCTAGCGGGAGGAGCACAGATACGCAGTATTTT.

The chain carries TRBV6-5 and TRBJ2-1; TRBD1 aligns across 9 bases. CDR1 MNHEY and CDR2 SVGAGI come from the germline V gene. The CDR3 is 13 residues long. V was pared by 6 bases and J by 7 bases, with 4 bases of the junction left unmatched. In DNA, the CDR3 is TGTGCCAGCAGCTTGACAGGGGGGAATGAGCAGTTCTTC. Its translation: CASSLTGGNEQFF.

The gene calls are TRBV27 and TRBJ2-7; the D is unclear. CDR1 and CDR2 (germline): MNHEY, SMNVEV (reference sequence). This CDR3 is 14 amino acids long. V lost 5 bases and J 4 bases, leaving 15 bases between the germline ends. CDR3 sequence reads: CASSASIGPYEQYF. The CDR3 nucleotides read TGTGCCAGCAGTGCCTCGATTGGTCCATACGAGCAGTACTTC.

J is TRBJ1-1 and V is TRBV5-4; 12 positions match TRBD1. V was clipped by 4 bases and J by 5 bases; unmatched bases: 3. The CDR3 consists of 14 residues. The V gene's germline CDR1 is SGHNT and CDR2 YYREEE (reference sequence). The CDR3: CASSRDRGHTEAFF. CDR3 coding DNA: TGTGCCAGCAGCCGGGACAGGGGGCATACTGAAGCTTTCTTT.

The CDR3 spells CASSLADSEEAFF. The CDR3 DNA sequence: TGTGCCAGCAGCTTGGCAGACAGCGAAGAAGCTTTCTTT. The chain recombines TRBV5-4 with TRBJ1-1; a possible D gene is TRBD1 (5 bases). The CDR3 consists of 13 residues. V lost 0 bases and J 8 bases, leaving 11 bases between the germline ends. Germline lookup yields CDR1 SGHNT and CDR2 YYREEE (reference sequence).

The rearrangement joins TRBV5-1 to TRBJ2-3, with D perhaps TRBD2 (5 bases). Deletions cut 2 bases from V and 1 base from J, with 8 bases between. The CDR3 is 14 amino acids. CDR1 and CDR2 (germline): SGHRS, YFSETQ. In DNA, the CDR3 is TGCGCCAGCAGCTTAAGCGGTCGCACAGATACGCAGTATTTT. Translated, it gives CASSLSGRTDTQYF.